A selection of T cell receptor beta chains follows, all from one sample in a study of blood T cells in healthy people across ages. TCRdb redid the calling of the 5' RACE reads with MiXCR, one entry per CDR3 protein. The table includes 2 million or so distinct CDR3 sequences, around half detected once. The sample taken for sequencing was blood. These receptors were obtained from a woman aged 35 to 49 in good health. Each CDR3 is given with its conserved first and last residue. D genes are given only for firm matches. Size is omitted from some rows. Given values are once, few, many or a class for expanded clones.

clone size	D gene	V gene	J gene	CDR3 DNA	CDR3 protein
.	.	TRBV19	TRBJ2-1	TGTGCCAGTACCGAAGGGGCCTACTCCTACAATGAGCAGTTCTTC	CASTEGAYSYNEQFF
.	TRBD2	TRBV20-1	TRBJ2-3	TGCAGTGCTTTAACTATGACTAGCGGCCACACAGATACGCAGTATTTT	CSALTMTSGHTDTQYF
.	.	TRBV28	TRBJ2-5	TGTGCCAGCAGTCCCCCCCAAAAACCGCAAGAGACCCAGTACTTC	CASSPPQKPQETQYF
few	.	TRBV20-1	TRBJ2-3	TGCAGTGCCCGTAGTGGGGATGTCACAGATACGCAGTATTTT	CSARSGDVTDTQYF
.	TRBD1	TRBV29-1	TRBJ1-2	TGCAGCACTAGGACAGGGTCGGACTATGGCTACACCTTC	CSTRTGSDYGYTF
few	.	TRBV12-3/TRBV12-4	TRBJ1-2	.	CASSFGSGVYPYTF
.	.	TRBV6-5	TRBJ1-1	TGTGCCAGCAGTTACTCCGGCCGCCATGGAACTGAAGCTTTCTTT	CASSYSGRHGTEAFF
.	TRBD2	TRBV15	TRBJ2-5	TGTGCCACCAGCAGAGGCGGGCTAGCGGGAGACCAAGAGACCCAGTACTTC	CATSRGGLAGDQETQYF
.	.	TRBV28	TRBJ2-1	TGTGCCAGCAGTGTAATCGGCCTAGGTGAGCAGTTCTTC	CASSVIGLGEQFF
.	.	TRBV19	TRBJ1-2	TGTGCCAGTAGTACTGGGTGGGGCTACACCTTC	CASSTGWGYTF
.	TRBD2	TRBV24-1	TRBJ2-7	TGTGCCATCATAAGGGGAGGGACGATCTCCTACAATGAGCAGTACTTC	CAIIRGGTISYNEQYF
.	TRBD1	TRBV4-2	TRBJ2-6	TGTGCCAGCAGCCAAGGGGGGGACAGGCGCTTTCTCGGGGCCAACGTCCTGACTTTC	CASSQGGDRRFLGANVLTF
once	.	TRBV5-1	TRBJ2-2	TGCGCCAGCAGCTTGAAGGGCCCCACCGGGGAGCTGTTTTTT	CASSLKGPTGELFF
.	.	TRBV5-1	TRBJ2-2	TGCGCCAGCAGAACGGACAGCACCGGGGAGCTGTTTTTT	CASRTDSTGELFF
.	.	TRBV20-1	TRBJ2-7	TGCAGTGCTAGAGGGTCGTTATTGCCTGAGTCAGGGAGCTCCTACGAGCAGTACTTC	CSARGSLLPESGSSYEQYF
.	.	TRBV6-5	TRBJ2-6	TGTGCCAGCAGTTACTCGAGTTGGGGCGCAAGCTCTGGGGCCAACGTCCTGACTTTC	CASSYSSWGASSGANVLTF
.	.	TRBV28	TRBJ2-5	TGTGCCAGCAGTCTGACGGAGGACCAAGAGACCCAGTACTTC	CASSLTEDQETQYF
.	.	TRBV9	TRBJ2-1	TGTGCCAGCAGCGTAGGGGGGACTTCGGTCAATGAGCAGTTCTTC	CASSVGGTSVNEQFF
.	TRBD2	TRBV2	TRBJ2-7	TGTGCCAGCAGTCTACTAGCGGGGGAACCCTACGAGCAGTACTTC	CASSLLAGEPYEQYF
.	TRBD1	TRBV6-2/TRBV6-3	TRBJ2-7	TGTGCCAGCAATTCCGGGCGACAGGGGATAGCCTACGAGCAGTACTTC	CASNSGRQGIAYEQYF
few	TRBD1	TRBV6-5	TRBJ1-2	TGTGCCAGCAGCCACTCAACAGGGGCTAACTATGGCTACACCTTC	CASSHSTGANYGYTF
few	TRBD2	TRBV12-3/TRBV12-4	TRBJ2-1	TGTGCCAGCAGTTCAGGTAGCGGGGGGTCAAGCTCCTACAATGAGCAGTTCTTC	CASSSGSGGSSSYNEQFF